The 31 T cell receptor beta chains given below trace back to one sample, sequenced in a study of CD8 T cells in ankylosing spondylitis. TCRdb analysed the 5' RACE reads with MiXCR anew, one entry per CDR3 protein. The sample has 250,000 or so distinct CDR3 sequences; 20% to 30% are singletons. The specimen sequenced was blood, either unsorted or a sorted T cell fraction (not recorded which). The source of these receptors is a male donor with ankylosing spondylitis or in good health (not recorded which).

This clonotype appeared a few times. CDR3 in DNA: TGCAGCGTCGCTTACGGTACGAACAGGGGAATTGAGCAGTTCTTC. Amino acids: CSVAYGTNRGIEQFF. The chain is built from TRBV29-1 and TRBJ2-1, with TRBD1 identical over 7 bases. Unmatched junction bases numbered 17, after V lost 6 bases and J lost 9 bases. This CDR3 has 15 amino acids. CDR1 and CDR2 from the germline V gene are SQVTM and ANQGSEA.

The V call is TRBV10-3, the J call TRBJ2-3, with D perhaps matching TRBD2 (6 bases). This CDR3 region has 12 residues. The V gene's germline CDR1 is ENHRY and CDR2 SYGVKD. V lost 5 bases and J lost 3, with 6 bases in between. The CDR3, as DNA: TGTGCCATCAGTAGCGGGACAGATACGCAGTATTTT. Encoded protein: CAISSGTDTQYF.

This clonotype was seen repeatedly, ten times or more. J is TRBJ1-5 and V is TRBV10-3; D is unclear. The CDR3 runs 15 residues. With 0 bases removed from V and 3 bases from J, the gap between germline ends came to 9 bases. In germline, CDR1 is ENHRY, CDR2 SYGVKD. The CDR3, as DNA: TGTGCCATCAGTGAGTCTGCAGACCTCAATCAGCCCCAGCATTTT. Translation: CAISESADLNQPQHF.

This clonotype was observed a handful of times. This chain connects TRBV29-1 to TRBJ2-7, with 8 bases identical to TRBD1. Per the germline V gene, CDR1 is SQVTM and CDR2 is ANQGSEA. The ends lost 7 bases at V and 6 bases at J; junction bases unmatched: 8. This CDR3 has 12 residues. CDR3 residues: CSARQGSFEQYF. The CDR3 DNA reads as TGCAGCGCCCGACAGGGGAGTTTCGAGCAGTACTTC.

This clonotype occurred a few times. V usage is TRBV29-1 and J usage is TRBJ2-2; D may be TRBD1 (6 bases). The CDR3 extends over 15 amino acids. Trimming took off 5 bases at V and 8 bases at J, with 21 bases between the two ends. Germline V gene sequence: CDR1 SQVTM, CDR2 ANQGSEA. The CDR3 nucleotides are TGCAGCGTTACCTTGAGGGAACAGGGTACAGGGGAGCTGTTTTTT. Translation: CSVTLREQGTGELFF.

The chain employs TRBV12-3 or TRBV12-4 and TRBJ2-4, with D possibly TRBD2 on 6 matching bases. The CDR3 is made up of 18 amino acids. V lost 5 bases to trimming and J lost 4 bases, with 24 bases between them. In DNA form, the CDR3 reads TGTGCCAGCAGTGCCCGTGCCGCTGGAGGGTACCGGAAAAACATTCAGTACTTC. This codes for CASSARAAGGYRKNIQYF.

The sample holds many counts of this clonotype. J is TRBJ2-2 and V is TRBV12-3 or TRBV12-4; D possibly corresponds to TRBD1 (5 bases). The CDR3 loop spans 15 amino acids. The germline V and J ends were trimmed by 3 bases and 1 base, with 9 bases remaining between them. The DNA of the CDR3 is TGTGCCAGCAGTTTTGAACAGGAGAACACCGGGGAGCTGTTTTTT. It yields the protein CASSFEQENTGELFF.

This CDR3 is CASNLRQGRETQYF. CDR3 DNA: TGTGCCAGCAACCTGCGACAGGGCAGGGAGACCCAGTACTTC. The gene calls are TRBV12-3 or TRBV12-4 and TRBJ2-5; TRBD1 matches at 7 bases. The CDR3 runs to 14 residues. After removal of 7 bases from V and 5 bases from J, the junction contained 10 bases not matched to a gene.

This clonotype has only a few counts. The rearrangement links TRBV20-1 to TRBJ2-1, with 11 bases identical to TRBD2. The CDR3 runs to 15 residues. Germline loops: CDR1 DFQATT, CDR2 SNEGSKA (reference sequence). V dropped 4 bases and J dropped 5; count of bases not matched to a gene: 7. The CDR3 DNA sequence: TGCAGTGCTAATAGCGGGGGGGCTGGGGACAATGAGCAGTTCTTC. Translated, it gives CSANSGGAGDNEQFF.

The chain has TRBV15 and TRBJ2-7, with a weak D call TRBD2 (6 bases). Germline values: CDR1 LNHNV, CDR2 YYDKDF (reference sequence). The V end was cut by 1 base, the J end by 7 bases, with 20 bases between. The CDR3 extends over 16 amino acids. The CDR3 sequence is CATSRGLSAGSEEQYF. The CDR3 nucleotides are TGTGCCACCAGCAGAGGTCTGTCGGCGGGGTCCGAAGAGCAGTACTTC.

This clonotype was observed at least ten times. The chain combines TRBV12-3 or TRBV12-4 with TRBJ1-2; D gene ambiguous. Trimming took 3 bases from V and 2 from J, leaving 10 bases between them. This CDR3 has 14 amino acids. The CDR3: CASSFSSTNYGYTF. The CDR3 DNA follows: TGTGCCAGCAGTTTCTCGTCTACAAACTATGGCTACACCTTC.

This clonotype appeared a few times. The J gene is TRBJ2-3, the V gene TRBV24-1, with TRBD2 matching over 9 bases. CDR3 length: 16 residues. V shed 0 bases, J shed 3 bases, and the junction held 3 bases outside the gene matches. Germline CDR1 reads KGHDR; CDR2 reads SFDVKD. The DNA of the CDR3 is TGTGCCACCAGTGATTTGCTTGCGGGGGGGACAGATACGCAGTATTTT. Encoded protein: CATSDLLAGGTDTQYF.

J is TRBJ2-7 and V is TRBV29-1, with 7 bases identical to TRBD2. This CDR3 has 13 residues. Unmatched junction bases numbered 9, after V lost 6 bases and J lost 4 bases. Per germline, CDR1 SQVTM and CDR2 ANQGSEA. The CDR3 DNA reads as TGCAGCGTCCGGGGAGGGCTGGGGTACGAGCAGTACTTC. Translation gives CSVRGGLGYEQYF.

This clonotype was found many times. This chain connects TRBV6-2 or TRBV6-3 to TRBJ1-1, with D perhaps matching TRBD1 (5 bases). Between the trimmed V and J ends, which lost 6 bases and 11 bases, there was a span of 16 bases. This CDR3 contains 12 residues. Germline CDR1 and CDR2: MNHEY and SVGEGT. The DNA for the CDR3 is TGTGCCAGCAGCCGGGGGAACCTACGGGCTTTCTTT. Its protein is CASSRGNLRAFF.

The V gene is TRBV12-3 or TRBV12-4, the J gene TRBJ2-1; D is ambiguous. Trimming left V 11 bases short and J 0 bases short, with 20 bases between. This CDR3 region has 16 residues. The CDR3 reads CACRDFRSRSYNEQFF. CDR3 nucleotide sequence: TGTGCCTGTCGAGATTTTCGGTCCCGCTCCTACAATGAGCAGTTCTTC.

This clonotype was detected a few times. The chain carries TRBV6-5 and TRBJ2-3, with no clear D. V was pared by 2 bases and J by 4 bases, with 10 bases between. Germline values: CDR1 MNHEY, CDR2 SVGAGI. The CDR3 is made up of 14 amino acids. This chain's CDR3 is CASSYGSQADTQYF. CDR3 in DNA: TGTGCCAGCAGTTACGGTTCGCAAGCAGATACGCAGTATTTT.

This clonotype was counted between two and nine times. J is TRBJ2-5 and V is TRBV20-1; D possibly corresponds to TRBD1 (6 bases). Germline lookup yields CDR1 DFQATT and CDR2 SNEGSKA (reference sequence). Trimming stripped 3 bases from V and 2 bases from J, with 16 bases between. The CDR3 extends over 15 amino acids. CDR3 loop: CSASGDGDNQETQYF. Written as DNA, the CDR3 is TGCAGTGCTAGCGGGGATGGGGACAATCAAGAGACCCAGTACTTC.

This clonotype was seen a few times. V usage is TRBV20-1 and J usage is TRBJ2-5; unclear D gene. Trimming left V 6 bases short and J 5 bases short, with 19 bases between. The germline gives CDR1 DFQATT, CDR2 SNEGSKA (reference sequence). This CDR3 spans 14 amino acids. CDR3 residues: CSAPEGLQRETQYF. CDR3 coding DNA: TGCAGTGCCCCCGAAGGCCTCCAACGGGAGACCCAGTACTTC.

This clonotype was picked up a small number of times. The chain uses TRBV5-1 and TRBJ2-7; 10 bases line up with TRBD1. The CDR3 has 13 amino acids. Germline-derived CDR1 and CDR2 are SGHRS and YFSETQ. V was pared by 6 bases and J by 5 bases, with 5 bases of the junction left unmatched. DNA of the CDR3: TGCGCCAGCAACAGACAGGGGGCACACGAGCAGTACTTC. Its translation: CASNRQGAHEQYF.

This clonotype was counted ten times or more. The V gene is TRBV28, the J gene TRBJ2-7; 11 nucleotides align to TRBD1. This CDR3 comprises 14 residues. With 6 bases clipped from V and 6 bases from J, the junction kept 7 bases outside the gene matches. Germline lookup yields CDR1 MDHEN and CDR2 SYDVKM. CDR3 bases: TGTGCCAGCAGCACCGGGACAGGGGGACGCGAGCAGTACTTC. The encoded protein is CASSTGTGGREQYF.

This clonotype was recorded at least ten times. The CDR3 sequence is CSDHRGGGETQYF. Here the CDR3 DNA reads TGCAGCGACCACAGGGGTGGGGGGGAGACCCAGTACTTC. The chain couples TRBV29-1 to TRBJ2-5; maybe TRBD1 (7 bases). The CDR3 covers 13 residues. Germline assignment: CDR1 SQVTM and CDR2 ANQGSEA. V shed 7 bases and J shed 5 bases, with 17 bases lying between them.

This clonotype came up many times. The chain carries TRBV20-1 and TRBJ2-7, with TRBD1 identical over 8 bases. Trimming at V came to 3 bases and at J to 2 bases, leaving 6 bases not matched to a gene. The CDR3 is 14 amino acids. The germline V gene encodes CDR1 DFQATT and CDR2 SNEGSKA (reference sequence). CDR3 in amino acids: CSARDSGGPYEQYF. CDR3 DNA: TGCAGTGCTAGGGACTCAGGGGGCCCCTACGAGCAGTACTTC.

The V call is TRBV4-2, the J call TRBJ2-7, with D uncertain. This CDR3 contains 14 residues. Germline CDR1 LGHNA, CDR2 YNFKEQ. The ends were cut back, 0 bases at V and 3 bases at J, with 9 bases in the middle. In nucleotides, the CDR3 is TGTGCCAGCAGCCAAGAAAGCAGGATCTACGAGCAGTACTTC. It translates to CASSQESRIYEQYF.

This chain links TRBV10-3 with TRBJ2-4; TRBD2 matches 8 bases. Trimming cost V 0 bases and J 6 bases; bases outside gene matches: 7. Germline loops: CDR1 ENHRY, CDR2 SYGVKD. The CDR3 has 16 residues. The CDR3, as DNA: TGTGCCATCAGTGAGTCGATTGTCCGGGGGGGAAACATTCAGTACTTC. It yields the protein CAISESIVRGGNIQYF.

CDR3 residues: CASSSQGRGGYTF. The CDR3 DNA follows: TGTGCCAGCAGTTCACAGGGGCGGGGTGGCTACACCTTC. This chain joins TRBV7-8 and TRBJ1-2; TRBD1 matches 7 bases. With 6 bases clipped from V and 7 bases from J, the junction kept 8 bases outside the gene matches. Per germline, CDR1 SGHVS and CDR2 FQNEAQ. The CDR3 spans 13 residues.

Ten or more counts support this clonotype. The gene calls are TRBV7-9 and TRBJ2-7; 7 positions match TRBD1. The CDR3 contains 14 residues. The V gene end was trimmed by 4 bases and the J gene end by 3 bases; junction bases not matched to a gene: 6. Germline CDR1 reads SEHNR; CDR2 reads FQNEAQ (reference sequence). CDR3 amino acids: CASSSGQVRYEQYF. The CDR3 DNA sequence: TGTGCCAGCAGCTCCGGACAGGTTCGCTACGAGCAGTACTTC.

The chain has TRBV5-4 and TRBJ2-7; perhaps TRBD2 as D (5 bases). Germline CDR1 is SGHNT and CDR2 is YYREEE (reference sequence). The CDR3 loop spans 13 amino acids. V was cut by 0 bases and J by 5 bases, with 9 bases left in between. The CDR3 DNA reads TGTGCCAGCAGCTTGGCCGGGGTCCACGAGCAGTACTTC. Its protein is CASSLAGVHEQYF.

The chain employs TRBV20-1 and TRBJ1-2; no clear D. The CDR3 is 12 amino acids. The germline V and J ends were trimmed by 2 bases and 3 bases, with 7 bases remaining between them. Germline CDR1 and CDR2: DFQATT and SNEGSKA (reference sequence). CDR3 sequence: CSARFQDYGYTF. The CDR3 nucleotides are TGCAGTGCTAGATTCCAGGACTATGGCTACACCTTC.

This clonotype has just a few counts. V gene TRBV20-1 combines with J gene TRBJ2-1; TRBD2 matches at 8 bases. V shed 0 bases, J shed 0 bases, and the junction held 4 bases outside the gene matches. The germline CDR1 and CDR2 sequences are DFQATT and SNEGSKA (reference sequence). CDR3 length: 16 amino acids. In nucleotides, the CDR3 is TGCAGTGCTAGAGATTTAGCGGGAAGCTCCTACAATGAGCAGTTCTTC. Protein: CSARDLAGSSYNEQFF.

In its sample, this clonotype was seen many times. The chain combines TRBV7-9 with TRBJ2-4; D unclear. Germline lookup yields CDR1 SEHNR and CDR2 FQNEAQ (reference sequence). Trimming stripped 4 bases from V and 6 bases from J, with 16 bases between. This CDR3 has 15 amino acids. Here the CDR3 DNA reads TGTGCCAGCAGCTCTCCGACACCGGTAGGAAACATTCAGTACTTC. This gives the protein CASSSPTPVGNIQYF.

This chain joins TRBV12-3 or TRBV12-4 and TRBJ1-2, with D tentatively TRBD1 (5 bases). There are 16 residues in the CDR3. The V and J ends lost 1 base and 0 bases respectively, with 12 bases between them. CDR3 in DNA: TGTGCCAGCAGTTTAGTCAGACAGCCGCCTAACTATGGCTACACCTTC. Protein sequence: CASSLVRQPPNYGYTF.